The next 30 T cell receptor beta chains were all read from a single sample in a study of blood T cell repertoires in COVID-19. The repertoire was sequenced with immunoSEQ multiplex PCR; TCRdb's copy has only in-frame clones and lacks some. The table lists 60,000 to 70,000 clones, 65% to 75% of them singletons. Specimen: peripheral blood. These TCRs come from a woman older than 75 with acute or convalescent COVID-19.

The CDR3 sequence is CASSLGLAGSSYNEQFF. The DNA of the CDR3 is TGCGCCAGCAGCTTGGGGTTAGCGGGGAGCTCCTACAATGAGCAGTTCTTC. The rearrangement links TRBV5-1 to TRBJ2-1; TRBD2 matches at 8 bases. Trimming removed 0 bases from V and 0 bases from J; junction bases left unmatched: 5. The CDR3 extends over 17 amino acids. Per the germline V gene, CDR1 is SGHRS and CDR2 is YFSETQ.

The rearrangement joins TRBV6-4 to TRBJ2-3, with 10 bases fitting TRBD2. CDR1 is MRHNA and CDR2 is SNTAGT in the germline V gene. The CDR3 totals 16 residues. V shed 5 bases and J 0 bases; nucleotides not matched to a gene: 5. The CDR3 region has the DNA TGTGCCAGCAGTCTACTAGCGGGAACTAGCACAGATACGCAGTATTTT. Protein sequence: CASSLLAGTSTDTQYF.

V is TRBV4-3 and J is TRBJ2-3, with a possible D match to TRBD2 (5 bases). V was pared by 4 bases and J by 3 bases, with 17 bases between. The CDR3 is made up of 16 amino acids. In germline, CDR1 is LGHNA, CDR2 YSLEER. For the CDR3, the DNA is TGCGCCAGCAGCCCCACTCCCAGCGGCAGTACAGATACGCAGTATTTT. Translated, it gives CASSPTPSGSTDTQYF.

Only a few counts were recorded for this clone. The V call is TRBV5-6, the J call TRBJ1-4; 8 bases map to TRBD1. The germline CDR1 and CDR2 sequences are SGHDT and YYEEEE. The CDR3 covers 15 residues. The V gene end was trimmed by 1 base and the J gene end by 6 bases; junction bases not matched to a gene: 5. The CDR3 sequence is CASSLRGQGYEKLFF. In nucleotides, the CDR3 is TGTGCCAGCAGCTTGCGCGGACAGGGTTATGAAAAACTGTTTTTT. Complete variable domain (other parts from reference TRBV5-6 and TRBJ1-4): DAGVTQSPTHLIKTRGQQVTLRCSPKSGHDTVSWYQQALGQGPQFIFQYYEEEERQRGNFPDRFSGHQFPNYSSELNVNALLLGDSALYLCASSLRGQGYEKLFFGSGTQLSVL.

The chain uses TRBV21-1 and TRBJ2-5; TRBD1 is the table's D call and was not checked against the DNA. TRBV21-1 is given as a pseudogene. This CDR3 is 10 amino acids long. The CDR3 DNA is TGTGCCAGCCAGGGAGAGACCCAGTACTTC. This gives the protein CASQGETQYF.

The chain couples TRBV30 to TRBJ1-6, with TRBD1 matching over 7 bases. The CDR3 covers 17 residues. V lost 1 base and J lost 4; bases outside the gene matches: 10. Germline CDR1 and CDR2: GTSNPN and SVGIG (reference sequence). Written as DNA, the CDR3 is TGTGCCTGGAGTGACTTGTCCGGGACAGCGTATAATTCACCCCTCCACTTT. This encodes CAWSDLSGTAYNSPLHF.

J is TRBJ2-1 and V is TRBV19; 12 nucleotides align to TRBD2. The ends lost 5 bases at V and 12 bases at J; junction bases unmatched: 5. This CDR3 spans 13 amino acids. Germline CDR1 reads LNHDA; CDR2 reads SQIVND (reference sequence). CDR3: CASSALAGGGQFF. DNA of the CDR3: TGTGCCAGTAGTGCCCTAGCGGGAGGGGGGCAGTTCTTC.

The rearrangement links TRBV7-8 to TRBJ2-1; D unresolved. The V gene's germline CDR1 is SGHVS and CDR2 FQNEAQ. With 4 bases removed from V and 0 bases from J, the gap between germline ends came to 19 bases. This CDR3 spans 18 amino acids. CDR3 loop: CASSSPVSWWSSYNEQFF. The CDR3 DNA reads TGTGCCAGCAGCTCGCCGGTATCTTGGTGGAGCTCCTACAATGAGCAGTTCTTC.

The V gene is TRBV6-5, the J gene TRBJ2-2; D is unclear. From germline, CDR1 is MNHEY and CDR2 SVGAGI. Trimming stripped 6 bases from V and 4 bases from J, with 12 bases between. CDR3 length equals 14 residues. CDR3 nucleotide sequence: TGTGCCAGCAGCGCGGCGAGGCTCACCGGGGAGCTGTTTTTT. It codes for CASSAARLTGELFF.

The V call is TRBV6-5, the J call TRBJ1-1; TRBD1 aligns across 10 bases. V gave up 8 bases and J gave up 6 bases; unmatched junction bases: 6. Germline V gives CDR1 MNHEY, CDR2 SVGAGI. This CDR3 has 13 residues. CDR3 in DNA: TGTGCCAGCCTCAGGACAGGGGGGGCTGAAGCTTTCTTT. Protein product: CASLRTGGAEAFF.

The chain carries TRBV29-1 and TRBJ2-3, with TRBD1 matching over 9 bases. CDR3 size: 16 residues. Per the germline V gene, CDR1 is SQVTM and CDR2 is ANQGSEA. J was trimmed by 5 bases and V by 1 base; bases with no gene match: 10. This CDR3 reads CSVEAGLGQGGDTQYF. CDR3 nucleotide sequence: TGCAGCGTTGAAGCTGGGCTGGGACAGGGAGGAGATACGCAGTATTTT.

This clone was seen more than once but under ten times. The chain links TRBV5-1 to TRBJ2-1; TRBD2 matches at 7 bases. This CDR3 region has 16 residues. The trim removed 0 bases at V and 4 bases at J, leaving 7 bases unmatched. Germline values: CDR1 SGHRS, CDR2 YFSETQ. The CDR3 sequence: CASSLAGAGKYNEQFF. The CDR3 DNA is TGCGCCAGCAGCTTGGCCGGAGCGGGAAAGTACAATGAGCAGTTCTTC.

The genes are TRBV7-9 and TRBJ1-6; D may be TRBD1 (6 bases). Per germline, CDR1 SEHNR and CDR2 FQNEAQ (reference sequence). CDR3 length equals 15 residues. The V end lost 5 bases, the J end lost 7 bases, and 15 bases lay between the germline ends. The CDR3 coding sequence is TGTGCCAGCAGCACGGACAGAGGGATAAATTCACCCCTCCACTTT. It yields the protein CASSTDRGINSPLHF. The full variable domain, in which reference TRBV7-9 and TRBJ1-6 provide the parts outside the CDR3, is DTGVSQNPRHKITKRGQNVTFRCDPISEHNRLYWYRQTLGQGPEFLTYFQNEAQLEKSRLLSDRFSAERPKGSFSTLEIQRTEQGDSAMYLCASSTDRGINSPLHFGNGTRLTVT.

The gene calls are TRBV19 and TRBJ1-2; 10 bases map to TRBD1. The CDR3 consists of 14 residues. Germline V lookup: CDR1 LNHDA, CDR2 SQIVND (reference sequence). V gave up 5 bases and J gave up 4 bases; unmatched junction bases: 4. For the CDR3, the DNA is TGTGCCAGTAGTCCAAGACAGGGGGCCTATGGCTACACCTTC. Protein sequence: CASSPRQGAYGYTF.

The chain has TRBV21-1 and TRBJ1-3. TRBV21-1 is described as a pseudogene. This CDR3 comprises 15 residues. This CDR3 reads CASSKGFEAGNTIYF. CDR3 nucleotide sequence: TGTGCCAGCAGCAAAGGGTTCGAGGCAGGAAACACCATATATTTT.

The CDR3 protein is CASSLKAPTGSAYEQYF. The CDR3, as DNA: TGTGCCAGCAGTTTAAAGGCCCCGACAGGTTCTGCCTACGAGCAGTACTTC. The V and J genes are TRBV27 and TRBJ2-7, with D possibly matching TRBD1 (6 bases). Germline V lookup: CDR1 MNHEY, CDR2 SMNVEV (reference sequence). Deletions cut 2 bases from V and 2 bases from J, with 19 bases between. This CDR3 region has 17 residues.

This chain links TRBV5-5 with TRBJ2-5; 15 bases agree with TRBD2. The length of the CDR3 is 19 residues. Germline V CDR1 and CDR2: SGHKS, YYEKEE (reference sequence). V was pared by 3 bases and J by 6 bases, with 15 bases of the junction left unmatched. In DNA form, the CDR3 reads TGTGCCAGCAGCTGGGCGGGACTAGCGGGAGGAGGGGATAGAAAGACCCAGTACTTC. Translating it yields CASSWAGLAGGGDRKTQYF.

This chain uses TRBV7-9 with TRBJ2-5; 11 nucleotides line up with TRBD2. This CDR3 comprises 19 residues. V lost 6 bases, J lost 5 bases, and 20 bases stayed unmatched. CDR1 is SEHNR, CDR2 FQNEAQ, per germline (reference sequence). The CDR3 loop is CASSHGTSGYMGRKETQYF. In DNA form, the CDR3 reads TGTGCCAGCAGTCATGGGACTAGCGGATATATGGGAAGGAAGGAGACCCAGTACTTC.

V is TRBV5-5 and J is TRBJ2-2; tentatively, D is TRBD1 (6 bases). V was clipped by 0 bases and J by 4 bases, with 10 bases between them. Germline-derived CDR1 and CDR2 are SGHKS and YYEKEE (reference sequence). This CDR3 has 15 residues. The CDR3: CASSLVVGATGELFF. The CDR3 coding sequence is TGTGCCAGCAGCTTGGTCGTGGGGGCCACCGGGGAGCTGTTTTTT.

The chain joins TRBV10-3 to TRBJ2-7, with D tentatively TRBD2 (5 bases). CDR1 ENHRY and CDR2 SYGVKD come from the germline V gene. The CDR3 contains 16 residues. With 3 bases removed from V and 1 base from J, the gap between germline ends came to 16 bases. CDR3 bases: TGTGCCATCAGTGATTACGGGGAGAGGGTTTCCTACGAGCAGTACTTC. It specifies CAISDYGERVSYEQYF.

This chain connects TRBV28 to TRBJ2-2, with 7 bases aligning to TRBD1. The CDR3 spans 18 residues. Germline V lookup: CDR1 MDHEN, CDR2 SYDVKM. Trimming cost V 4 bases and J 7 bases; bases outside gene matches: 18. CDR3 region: CASSSPQGVYTAGGELFF. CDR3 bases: TGTGCCAGCAGTTCCCCGCAGGGGGTGTATACTGCTGGCGGGGAGCTGTTTTTT. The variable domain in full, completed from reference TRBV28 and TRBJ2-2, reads DVKVTQSSRYLVKRTGEKVFLECVQDMDHENMFWYRQDPGLGLRLIYFSYDVKMKEKGDIPEGYSVSREKKERFSLILESASTNQTSMYLCASSSPQGVYTAGGELFFGEGSRLTVL.

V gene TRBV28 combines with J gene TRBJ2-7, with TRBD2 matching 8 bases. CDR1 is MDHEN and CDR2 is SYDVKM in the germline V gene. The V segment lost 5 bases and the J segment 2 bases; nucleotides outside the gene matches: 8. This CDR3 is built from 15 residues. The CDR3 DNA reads TGTGCCAGCAGTGAACCCGGGACTAGTACCTACGAGCAGTACTTC. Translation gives CASSEPGTSTYEQYF.

This CDR3 is CASSVGTSETDTQYF. The CDR3 coding sequence is TGTGCCAGCAGTGTCGGGACTAGCGAGACAGATACGCAGTATTTT. The rearrangement uses TRBV6-4 and TRBJ2-3; 10 bases match TRBD2. The V gene's germline CDR1 is MRHNA and CDR2 SNTAGT. This CDR3 contains 15 residues. J lost 3 bases, V lost 4 bases, and 4 bases had no gene match.

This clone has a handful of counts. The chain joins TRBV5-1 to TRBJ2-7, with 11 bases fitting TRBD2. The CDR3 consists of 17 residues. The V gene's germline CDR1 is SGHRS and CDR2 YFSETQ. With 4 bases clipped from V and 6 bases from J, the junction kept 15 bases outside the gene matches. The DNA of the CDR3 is TGCGCCAGCAGCCTCCCTGGTAGCGGGAGGGCCTCGGGCGAGCAGTACTTC. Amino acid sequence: CASSLPGSGRASGEQYF.

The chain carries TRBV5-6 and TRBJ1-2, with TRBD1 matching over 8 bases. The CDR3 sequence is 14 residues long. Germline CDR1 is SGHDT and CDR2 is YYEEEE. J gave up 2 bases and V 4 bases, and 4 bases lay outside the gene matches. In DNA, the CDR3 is TGTGCCAGCAGCCCCGGGACAGGCAACTATGGCTACACCTTC. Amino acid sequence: CASSPGTGNYGYTF.

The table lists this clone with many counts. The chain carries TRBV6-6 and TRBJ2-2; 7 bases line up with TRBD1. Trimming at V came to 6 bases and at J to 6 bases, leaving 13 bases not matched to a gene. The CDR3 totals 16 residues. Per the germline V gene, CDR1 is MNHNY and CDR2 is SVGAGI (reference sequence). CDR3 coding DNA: TGTGCCAGCAGACCCGTAGGACAGGTGGAACCCGGGGAGCTGTTTTTT. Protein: CASRPVGQVEPGELFF.

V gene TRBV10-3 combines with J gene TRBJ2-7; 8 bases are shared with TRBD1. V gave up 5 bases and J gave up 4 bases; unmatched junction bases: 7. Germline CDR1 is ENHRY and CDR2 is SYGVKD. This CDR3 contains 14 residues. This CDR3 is CAISRDRTSYEQYF. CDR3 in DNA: TGTGCCATCAGTAGGGACAGGACCTCATACGAGCAGTACTTC.

The CDR3, as DNA: TGTGCCAGCAGCCAAGATGGAGGAGGTTTCAACTCCTACAATGAGCAGTTCTTC. This gives the protein CASSQDGGGFNSYNEQFF. This chain joins TRBV4-2 and TRBJ2-1, with a weak D call TRBD2 (5 bases). The CDR3 is 18 amino acids. Germline loops: CDR1 LGHNA, CDR2 YNFKEQ. Trimming took off 0 bases at V and 0 bases at J, with 15 bases between the two ends.

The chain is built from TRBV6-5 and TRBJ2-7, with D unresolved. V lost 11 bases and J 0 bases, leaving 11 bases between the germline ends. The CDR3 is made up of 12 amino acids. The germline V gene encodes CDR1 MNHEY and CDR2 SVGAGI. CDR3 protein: CAVVGFSYEQYF. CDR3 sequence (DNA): TGTGCCGTCGTCGGGTTCTCCTACGAGCAGTACTTC.

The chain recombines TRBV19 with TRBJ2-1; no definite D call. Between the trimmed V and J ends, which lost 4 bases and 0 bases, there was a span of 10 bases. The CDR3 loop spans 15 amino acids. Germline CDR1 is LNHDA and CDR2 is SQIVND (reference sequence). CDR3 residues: CASSKEAISYNEQFF. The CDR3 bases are TGTGCCAGTAGTAAAGAGGCCATCTCCTACAATGAGCAGTTCTTC.